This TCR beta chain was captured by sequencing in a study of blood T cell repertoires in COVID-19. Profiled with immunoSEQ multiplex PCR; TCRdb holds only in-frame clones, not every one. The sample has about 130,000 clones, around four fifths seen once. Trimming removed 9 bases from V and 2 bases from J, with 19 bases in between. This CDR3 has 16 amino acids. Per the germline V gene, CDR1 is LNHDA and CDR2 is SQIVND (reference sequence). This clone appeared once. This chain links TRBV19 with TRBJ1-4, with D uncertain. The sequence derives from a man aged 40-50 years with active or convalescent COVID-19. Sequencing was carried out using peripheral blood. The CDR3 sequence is CARRAGSLATNEKLFF. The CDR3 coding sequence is TGTGCCAGAAGAGCAGGTTCTTTAGCGACTAATGAAAAACTGTTTTTT.